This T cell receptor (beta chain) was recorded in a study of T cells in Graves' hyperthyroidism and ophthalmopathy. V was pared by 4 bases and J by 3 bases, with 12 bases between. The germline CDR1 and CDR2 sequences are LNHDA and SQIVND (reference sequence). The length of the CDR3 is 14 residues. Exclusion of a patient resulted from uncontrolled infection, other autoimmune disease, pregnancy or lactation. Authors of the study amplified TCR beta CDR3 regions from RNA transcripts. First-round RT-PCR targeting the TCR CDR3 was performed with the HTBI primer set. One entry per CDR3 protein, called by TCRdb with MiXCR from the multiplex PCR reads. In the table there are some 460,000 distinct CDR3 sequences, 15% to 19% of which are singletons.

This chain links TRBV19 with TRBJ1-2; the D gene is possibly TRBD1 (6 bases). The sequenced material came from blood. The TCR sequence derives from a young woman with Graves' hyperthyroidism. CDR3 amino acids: CASSTLDSYYGYTF. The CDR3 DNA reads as TGTGCCAGTAGTACCCTGGACAGCTACTATGGCTACACCTTC.